This passage covers 32 T cell receptor beta chains from one sample sequenced in a study of CD8+CD57+ T cells in acquired aplastic anemia. Genomic DNA acted as the template from which TCR beta VDJ combination and CDR3 sequence profiling were carried out. TCRdb re-called the reads with MiXCR, one entry per CDR3 protein. The sample records about 200,000 distinct CDR3 sequences, about half being singletons. It was patients with CD8+CD57+ cell expansion by flow cytometry who were chosen for sequencing. The sequencing sample was made of sorted CD4+, CD8+, or CD8+CD57+ T cells (not recorded which) from PBMCs. Receptors were obtained from a human donor with aplastic anemia.

This clonotype was observed at least ten times. The V and J genes are TRBV30 and TRBJ1-3; 7 positions match TRBD1. Germline CDR1 and CDR2: GTSNPN and SVGIG (reference sequence). The V and J ends lost 3 bases and 2 bases, in that order; junction bases with no gene match: 1. The CDR3 extends over 13 amino acids. CDR3 nucleotides: TGTGCCTGGAGCCAGGGGGCTGGAAACACCATATATTTT. Translating gives CAWSQGAGNTIYF.

This clonotype was recorded only once. V gene TRBV20-1 combines with J gene TRBJ1-2; D ambiguous. Trimming cost V 3 bases and J 2 bases, with 13 bases left between them. The CDR3 has 14 amino acids. Germline values: CDR1 DFQATT, CDR2 SNEGSKA (reference sequence). The CDR3 coding sequence is TGCAGTGCTAGTTTGGCGGGCGCAAACTATGGCTACACCTTC. Translated: CSASLAGANYGYTF.

This clonotype has a count of ten or more. J is TRBJ1-1 and V is TRBV2, with 7 bases aligning to TRBD1. Losses at the gene ends were 4 bases for V and 5 bases for J; bases not matched to a gene: 7. This CDR3 is 14 amino acids long. Germline V gene sequence: CDR1 SNHLY, CDR2 FYNNEI. The CDR3 loop is CASSARQGTTEAFF. DNA of the CDR3: TGTGCCAGCAGTGCTCGACAGGGAACGACTGAAGCTTTCTTT.

A word on this clonotype: A read error may account for a junction end that differs from germline. This sequence joins TRBV4-1 and TRBJ1-4; 9 bases fit TRBD1. The CDR3 length is 15 residues. Germline CDR1 and CDR2: MGHRA and YSYEKL. CDR3 sequence: CTSSQGQGTKEKLFF. The CDR3, as DNA: TGCACCAGCAGCCAGGGACAGGGAACAAAAGAAAAACTGTTTTTT.

This clonotype appeared many times. This chain connects TRBV20-1 to TRBJ2-1, with TRBD2 identical over 10 bases. The CDR3 extends over 17 amino acids. V lost 0 bases, J lost 0 bases, and 5 bases stayed unmatched. CDR1 DFQATT and CDR2 SNEGSKA come from the germline V gene (reference sequence). The CDR3 DNA sequence: TGCAGTGCTAGAGATAGCGGGGGGATAAGCTCCTACAATGAGCAGTTCTTC. As protein: CSARDSGGISSYNEQFF.

The J gene is TRBJ1-3, the V gene TRBV14; no clear D gene. The germline CDR1 and CDR2 sequences are SGHDN and FVKESK. This CDR3 has 15 residues. V gave up 2 bases and J gave up 0 bases, with 8 bases separating them. CDR3 coding DNA: TGTGCCAGCAGCCAAATGATGGGCTCTGGAAACACCATATATTTT. Translated: CASSQMMGSGNTIYF.

This clonotype was picked up many times. J is TRBJ2-3 and V is TRBV5-1; the D gene is possibly TRBD1 (6 bases). Germline-derived CDR1 and CDR2 are SGHRS and YFSETQ. The ends were cut back, 3 bases at V and 6 bases at J, with 20 bases in the middle. This CDR3 region has 16 residues. In nucleotides, the CDR3 is TGCGCCAGCAGCTCCAGACAGGAGTCCTTTGGGGATACGCAGTATTTT. Protein: CASSSRQESFGDTQYF. Full variable domain (remainder filled in from reference TRBV5-1 and TRBJ2-3): KAGVTQTPRYLIKTRGQQVTLSCSPISGHRSVSWYQQTPGQGLQFLFEYFSETQRNKGNFPGRFSGRQFSNSRSEMNVSTLELGDSALYLCASSSRQESFGDTQYFGPGTRLTVL.

Ten or more counts support this clonotype. The rearrangement uses TRBV11-2 and TRBJ1-1; TRBD1 agrees at 12 bases. This CDR3 comprises 18 residues. Germline V gives CDR1 SGHAT, CDR2 FQNNGV. The V gene end was trimmed by 1 base and the J gene end by 0 bases; junction bases not matched to a gene: 6. CDR3 loop: CASSLAGDRGRMNTEAFF. DNA for the CDR3: TGTGCCAGCAGCTTAGCTGGGGACAGGGGGCGGATGAACACTGAAGCTTTCTTT.

This clonotype came up once. J is TRBJ1-2 and V is TRBV25-1, with D possibly being TRBD1 (6 bases). This CDR3 comprises 12 residues. Germline V gene lookup returns CDR1 MGHDK and CDR2 SYGVNS. Trimming cost V 7 bases and J 5 bases, with 11 bases left between them. The CDR3 loop reads CASTSGDYGYTF. The CDR3 bases are TGTGCCAGCACTTCAGGGGATTATGGCTACACCTTC.

The chain has TRBV20-1 and TRBJ2-2; unclear D gene. CDR3 size: 16 residues. Between the trimmed V and J ends, which lost 5 bases and 5 bases, there was a span of 21 bases. Germline V gene lookup returns CDR1 DFQATT and CDR2 SNEGSKA (reference sequence). The CDR3 sequence is CSAPPSGSEGTGELFF. Here the CDR3 DNA reads TGCAGTGCTCCACCTTCAGGATCAGAAGGTACCGGGGAGCTGTTTTTT.

The chain combines TRBV10-3 with TRBJ1-6; D is unclear. The V gene lost 10 bases and the J gene lost 6 bases, with 16 bases spanning the gap. This CDR3 is built from 14 residues. Germline CDR1 is ENHRY and CDR2 is SYGVKD. This CDR3 is CATRVWEGNSPLHF. The DNA of the CDR3 is TGTGCCACCCGAGTTTGGGAAGGTAATTCACCCCTCCACTTT.

Worth noting for this clonotype: One end of the junction fails to match germline, which may point to a read error. The CDR3 DNA follows: TGTGGCAGCAGTTCGAGGGGGACAGGGACTCAAGAGACCCAGTACTTC. Its protein product is CGSSSRGTGTQETQYF. The chain couples TRBV27 to TRBJ2-5; 9 nucleotides align to TRBD1. The germline V gene has CDR1 MNHEY and CDR2 SMNVEV (reference sequence). The CDR3 sequence is 16 residues long.

This clonotype appeared once. V and J are TRBV29-1 and TRBJ2-1; 7 bases are a match to TRBD2. Trimming cost V 7 bases and J 0 bases; bases outside gene matches: 6. The CDR3 covers 14 residues. Germline-derived CDR1 and CDR2 are SQVTM and ANQGSEA. The CDR3 DNA is TGCAGCGGTACACTAGCGCTCTCCTACAATGAGCAGTTCTTC. Its protein product is CSGTLALSYNEQFF.

The chain is built from TRBV9 and TRBJ2-7; TRBD1 matches 8 bases. Trimming at V came to 3 bases and at J to 7 bases, leaving 15 bases not matched to a gene. Germline-derived CDR1 and CDR2 are SGDLS and YYNGEE. This CDR3 has 16 amino acids. The CDR3 region is CASSADDRGTGREQYF. As DNA, the CDR3 is TGTGCCAGCAGCGCCGACGACAGGGGCACAGGGCGGGAGCAGTACTTC.

In its sample, this clonotype was seen many times. J is TRBJ1-5 and V is TRBV29-1; a weak D match, TRBD1 (6 bases). From germline, CDR1 is SQVTM and CDR2 ANQGSEA. The CDR3 spans 13 residues. The V and J ends lost 4 bases and 3 bases respectively, with 10 bases between them. The CDR3 region is CSVARQVNQPQHF. The CDR3 DNA follows: TGCAGCGTTGCTAGACAGGTCAATCAGCCCCAGCATTTT.

This clonotype was found once. This CDR3 reads CASWVGGRSNTGELFF. CDR3 coding DNA: TGTGCCAGCTGGGTAGGGGGAAGGTCGAACACCGGGGAGCTGTTTTTT. The chain employs TRBV12-3 or TRBV12-4 and TRBJ2-2, with a possible D match to TRBD1 (6 bases). CDR3 size: 16 residues. V was trimmed by 8 bases and J by 0 bases, leaving 16 bases between them.

Worth noting for this clonotype: This may arise from a read error, as a much more abundant clone is one base away. V and J are TRBV27 and TRBJ2-7; 9 positions agree with TRBD1. CDR3 size: 14 residues. In germline, CDR1 is MNHEY, CDR2 SMNVEV (reference sequence). The CDR3 loop reads CASRSGTGLYEQHF. In DNA, the CDR3 is TGTGCCAGCAGGTCCGGGACAGGGCTCTACGAGCAGCACTTC.

The chain carries TRBV20-1 and TRBJ1-2; 11 positions agree with TRBD1. In germline, CDR1 is DFQATT, CDR2 SNEGSKA (reference sequence). V trimming: 6 bases; J trimming: 5 bases; junction bases outside the gene matches: 8. The CDR3 spans 14 residues. The CDR3 region is CSATDRGPHYGYTF. Written as DNA, the CDR3 is TGCAGTGCCACGGACAGGGGGCCCCATTATGGCTACACCTTC.

This clonotype was found many times. The V call is TRBV14, the J call TRBJ1-1; D is ambiguous. The V end lost 0 bases, the J end lost 2 bases, and 10 bases lay between the germline ends. Germline CDR1 SGHDN, CDR2 FVKESK. The CDR3 covers 15 residues. CDR3 region: CASSQEGRPNTEAFF. Written as DNA, the CDR3 is TGTGCCAGCAGCCAAGAGGGAAGACCTAACACTGAAGCTTTCTTT.

The rearrangement links TRBV20-1 to TRBJ1-6; the match to TRBD1 covers 8 bases. CDR3 length: 15 residues. Germline-derived CDR1 and CDR2 are DFQATT and SNEGSKA (reference sequence). With V trimmed by 0 bases and J by 6 bases, 4 bases remained unmatched. For the CDR3, the DNA is TGCAGTGCTAGAGATAAGGACAGGGCTAATTCACCCCTCCACTTT. Encoded protein: CSARDKDRANSPLHF.

The J gene is TRBJ1-5, the V gene TRBV7-8; D uncertain. This CDR3 spans 14 amino acids. V dropped 4 bases and J dropped 4 bases, with 11 bases sitting between them. Germline values: CDR1 SGHVS, CDR2 FQNEAQ. For the CDR3, the DNA is TGTGCCAGCAGCTCGGACGGACTTAATCAGCCCCAGCATTTT. Protein product: CASSSDGLNQPQHF.

The table lists this clonotype with many counts. The chain recombines TRBV2 with TRBJ2-2, with a weak D call TRBD2 (7 bases). V lost 8 bases to trimming and J lost 4 bases, with 17 bases between them. Germline V gives CDR1 SNHLY, CDR2 FYNNEI. This CDR3 has 15 amino acids. The CDR3 nucleotides are TGTGCCAGCCTTGGGGCGGGGGCGAGCACCGGGGAGCTGTTTTTT. It translates to CASLGAGASTGELFF. Together with reference TRBV2 and TRBJ2-2, the CDR3 gives the full variable domain: EPEVTQTPSHQVTQMGQEVILRCVPISNHLYFYWYRQILGQKVEFLVSFYNNEISEKSEIFDDQFSVERPDGSNFTLKIRSTKLEDSAMYFCASLGAGASTGELFFGEGSRLTVL.

The rearrangement links TRBV9 to TRBJ1-1; D call uncertain. The CDR3 is 13 amino acids. V was clipped by 3 bases and J by 6 bases, with 12 bases between them. Germline-derived CDR1 and CDR2 are SGDLS and YYNGEE. In nucleotides, the CDR3 is TGTGCCAGCAGCGCCGGGAGAGACGCTGAAGCTTTCTTT. It specifies CASSAGRDAEAFF.

V usage is TRBV2 and J usage is TRBJ1-1; D remains unclear. The CDR3 has 11 residues. CDR1 and CDR2 from the germline V gene are SNHLY and FYNNEI. V shed 9 bases and J shed 1 base, with 6 bases lying between them. This chain's CDR3 is CARDQNTEAFF. The CDR3 coding sequence is TGTGCCAGGGACCAGAACACTGAAGCTTTCTTT.

This clonotype was observed many times. This chain uses TRBV15 with TRBJ1-3; D ambiguous. Germline CDR1 and CDR2: LNHNV and YYDKDF (reference sequence). The CDR3 loop spans 15 amino acids. V dropped 0 bases and J dropped 0 bases, with 6 bases sitting between them. The CDR3 is CATSRDLFSGNTIYF. The CDR3 DNA follows: TGTGCCACCAGCAGAGACCTTTTCTCTGGAAACACCATATATTTT. Based on the CDR3 plus reference TRBV15 and TRBJ1-3, the full variable domain is DAMVIQNPRYQVTQFGKPVTLSCSQTLNHNVMYWYQQKSSQAPKLLFHYYDKDFNNEADTPDNFQSRRPNTSFCFLDIRSPGLGDTAMYLCATSRDLFSGNTIYFGEGSWLTVV.

The CDR3 sequence: CASSSGGKLFF. CDR3 nucleotides: TGTGCCAGCAGCTCCGGGGGAAAACTGTTTTTT. The V and J genes are TRBV2 and TRBJ1-4; tentatively, D is TRBD1 (5 bases). CDR1 SNHLY and CDR2 FYNNEI come from the germline V gene. This CDR3 is built from 11 residues. V shed 6 bases and J shed 10 bases, with 9 bases lying between them.

In its sample, this clonotype was seen many times. The gene calls are TRBV6-5 and TRBJ1-1; no reliable D call. The CDR3 length is 13 residues. Germline V gene lookup returns CDR1 MNHEY and CDR2 SVGAGI. Trimming removed 2 bases at V and 1 base at J, with 5 bases between. This CDR3 reads CASSYGQNTEAFF. CDR3 nucleotide sequence: TGTGCCAGCAGTTACGGGCAGAACACTGAAGCTTTCTTT.

This clonotype has ten or more counts. The CDR3 loop reads CASSSRDRAYEQYF. The CDR3 coding sequence is TGTGCCAGCAGCTCCCGGGACCGAGCCTACGAGCAGTACTTC. The V and J genes are TRBV7-2 and TRBJ2-7; TRBD1 or TRBD2 may be the D gene (5 bases each). The CDR3 runs to 14 residues. Germline V CDR1 and CDR2: SGHTA, FQGNSA. The ends were cut back, 4 bases at V and 2 bases at J, with 12 bases in the middle.

This clonotype was counted only a few times. A much larger clone is a single base away; this may be a read error. J is TRBJ2-1 and V is TRBV19; no clear D gene. From germline, CDR1 is LNHDA and CDR2 SQIVND (reference sequence). The length of the CDR3 is 13 residues. CDR3 nucleotides: TGTGCCAGTAGTTTGAGCTCCTGCAATGAGCAGTTCTTC. It translates to CASSLSSCNEQFF.

This chain uses TRBV3-1 with TRBJ1-2; D gene ambiguous. The CDR3 sequence is 15 residues long. Trimming took off 0 bases at V and 2 bases at J, with 10 bases between the two ends. Germline V gene data show CDR1 as LGHDT and CDR2 as YNNKEL (reference sequence). The CDR3, as DNA: TGTGCCAGCAGCCAAGATATTCGGGGAAACTATGGCTACACCTTC. Residues: CASSQDIRGNYGYTF.

This chain links TRBV12-3 or TRBV12-4 with TRBJ1-5, with D unresolved. This CDR3 is built from 15 residues. The V end was cut by 6 bases, the J end by 0 bases, with 12 bases between. This CDR3 reads CASSRALGSNQPQHF. CDR3 DNA sequence: TGTGCCAGCAGCCGGGCCCTGGGTAGCAATCAGCCCCAGCATTTT.

The J gene is TRBJ2-7, the V gene TRBV15, with TRBD2 matching 13 bases. The CDR3 spans 16 residues. Germline CDR1 is LNHNV and CDR2 is YYDKDF (reference sequence). V gave up 4 bases and J gave up 7 bases; unmatched junction bases: 10. The CDR3 loop is CATSIGGLAGDREQYV. CDR3 DNA sequence: TGTGCCACCAGCATTGGAGGACTAGCGGGAGATCGGGAGCAGTACGTC.